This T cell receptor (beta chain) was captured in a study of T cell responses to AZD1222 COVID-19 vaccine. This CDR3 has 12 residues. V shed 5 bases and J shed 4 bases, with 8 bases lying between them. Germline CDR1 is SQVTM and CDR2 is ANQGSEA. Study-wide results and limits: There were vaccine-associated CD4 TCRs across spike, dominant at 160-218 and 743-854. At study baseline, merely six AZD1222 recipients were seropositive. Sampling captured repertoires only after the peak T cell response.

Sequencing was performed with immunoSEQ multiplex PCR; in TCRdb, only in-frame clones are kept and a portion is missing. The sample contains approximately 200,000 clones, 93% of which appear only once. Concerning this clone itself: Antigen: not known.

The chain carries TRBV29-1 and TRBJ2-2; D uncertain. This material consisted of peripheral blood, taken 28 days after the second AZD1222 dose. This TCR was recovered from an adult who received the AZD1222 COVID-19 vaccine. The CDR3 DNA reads TGCAGCGTTAGCCGGTCCACCGGGGAGCTGTTTTTT. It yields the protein CSVSRSTGELFF.